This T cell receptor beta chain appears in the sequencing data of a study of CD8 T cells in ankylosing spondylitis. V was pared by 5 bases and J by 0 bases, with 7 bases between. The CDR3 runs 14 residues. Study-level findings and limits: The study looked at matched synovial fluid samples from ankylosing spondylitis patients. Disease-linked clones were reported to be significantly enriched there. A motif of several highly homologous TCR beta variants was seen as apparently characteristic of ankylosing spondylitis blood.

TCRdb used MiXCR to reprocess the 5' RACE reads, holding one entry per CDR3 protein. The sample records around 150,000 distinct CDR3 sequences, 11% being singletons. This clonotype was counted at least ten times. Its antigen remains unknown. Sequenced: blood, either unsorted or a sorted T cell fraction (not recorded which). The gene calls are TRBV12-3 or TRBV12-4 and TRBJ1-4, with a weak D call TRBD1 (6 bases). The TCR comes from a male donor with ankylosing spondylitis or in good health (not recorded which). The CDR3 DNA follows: TGTGCCAGCAGTCACAGGGCAACTAATGAAAAACTGTTTTTT. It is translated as CASSHRATNEKLFF.